These 18 T cell receptor beta chains were sequenced from one sample in a study of cytomegalovirus exposure and HLA in healthy donors. PCR primers comprised 60 Vbeta and 13 Jbeta primers. Data came from immunoSEQ multiplex PCR; TCRdb stores just in-frame clones and leaves some out. The sample yields 200,000 to 250,000 clones, over 80% seen once. The source material was PBMCs. The receptors stem from a boy between 2 and 15 years old in good health and CMV-seronegative.

The chain couples TRBV7-6 to TRBJ2-7; 7 bases line up with TRBD2. This CDR3 comprises 17 residues. Trimming took 2 bases from V and 4 from J; bases not matched to a gene: 14. Germline values: CDR1 SGHVS, CDR2 FNYEAQ. The CDR3, as DNA: TGTGCCAGCAGCTTATGGGGAACCGGGACTACCGATTACGAGCAGTACTTC. Its translation is CASSLWGTGTTDYEQYF.

The V gene is TRBV19, the J gene TRBJ2-3, with TRBD2 matching over 14 bases. With V trimmed by 4 bases and J by 5 bases, 2 bases remained unmatched. Germline CDR1 and CDR2: LNHDA and SQIVND (reference sequence). The CDR3 length is 15 residues. The CDR3 DNA reads as TGTGCCAGTAGTAGAGGGACTAGCGGGGGAGATACGCAGTATTTT. This encodes CASSRGTSGGDTQYF.

This clone showed up just once. The chain links TRBV7-9 to TRBJ1-1; D unresolved. Germline loops: CDR1 SEHNR, CDR2 FQNEAQ (reference sequence). There are 14 residues in the CDR3. Trimming left V 4 bases short and J 0 bases short, with 9 bases between. CDR3 in amino acids: CASSSPYMNTEAFF. CDR3 coding DNA: TGTGCCAGCAGCTCACCATACATGAACACTGAAGCTTTCTTT.

This chain joins TRBV5-6 and TRBJ2-7; TRBD2 is a possible D gene (6 bases). The length of the CDR3 is 15 residues. Per the germline V gene, CDR1 is SGHDT and CDR2 is YYEEEE. Trimming pared 0 bases from V and 2 bases from J, leaving 12 bases between. This CDR3 reads CASSLVASVTYEQYF. The DNA of the CDR3 is TGTGCCAGCAGCTTGGTTGCTAGCGTCACCTACGAGCAGTACTTC.

This rearrangement joins TRBV11-2 to TRBJ2-3, with D maybe TRBD1 (6 bases). This CDR3 has 14 residues. Germline V gives CDR1 SGHAT, CDR2 FQNNGV. Trimming removed 5 bases at V and 2 bases at J, with 11 bases between. CDR3 sequence reads: CASSTTGYTDTQYF. The CDR3 nucleotides are TGTGCCAGCAGCACAACAGGGTACACAGATACGCAGTATTTT.

The chain carries TRBV5-8 and TRBJ2-5; D perhaps matches TRBD2 (5 bases). The CDR3 spans 14 residues. Trimming cost V 0 bases and J 3 bases, with 9 bases left between them. The germline gives CDR1 SGHTS, CDR2 YDEGEE. The DNA of the CDR3 is TGTGCCAGCAGCTTGGCTATGCGGGAAGAGACCCAGTACTTC. Its protein is CASSLAMREETQYF. The whole variable domain, filled in from reference TRBV5-8 and TRBJ2-5, reads EAGVTQSPTHLIKTRGQQATLRCSPISGHTSVYWYQQALGLGLQFLLWYDEGEERNRGNFPPRFSGRQFPNYSSELNVNALELEDSALYLCASSLAMREETQYFGPGTRLLVL.

Worth noting for this clone: The same CDR3 is also encoded by other DNA sequences in this sample. V and J are TRBV11-3 and TRBJ2-2; D remains ambiguous. CDR3 length: 14 residues. The V end was cut by 1 base, the J end by 4 bases, with 7 bases between. The germline V gene encodes CDR1 SGHNT and CDR2 YENEEA. CDR3 sequence reads: CASSLGPGTGELFF. In DNA, the CDR3 is TGTGCCAGCAGCTTAGGCCCCGGCACCGGGGAGCTGTTTTTT.

This clone was detected only a few times. The chain recombines TRBV6-5 with TRBJ2-7; 8 nucleotides align to TRBD2. The V gene's germline CDR1 is MNHEY and CDR2 SVGAGI. This CDR3 comprises 13 residues. J was trimmed by 6 bases and V by 6 bases; bases with no gene match: 7. The CDR3 DNA is TGTGCCAGCAGCACCCCCGGGACTAGCGAGCAGTACTTC. Protein product: CASSTPGTSEQYF.

The V gene is TRBV25-1, the J gene TRBJ2-7; 10 bases map to TRBD2. Germline CDR1 reads MGHDK; CDR2 reads SYGVNS. V shed 5 bases, J shed 6 bases, and the junction held 16 bases outside the gene matches. The CDR3 contains 17 residues. CDR3 coding DNA: TGTGCCAGCAGTCCAAGGGCTAGCGGGGGCCAATGGGGCGAGCAGTACTTC. Amino acids: CASSPRASGGQWGEQYF.

This sequence joins TRBV7-8 and TRBJ1-3; D is unclear. The CDR3 is 13 amino acids. V lost 8 bases, J lost 4 bases, and 12 bases lay in between. CDR1 and CDR2 from the germline V gene are SGHVS and FQNEAQ. CDR3 region: CASSYRSGNTIYF. The DNA for the CDR3 is TGTGCCAGCTCGTATCGGTCCGGAAACACCATATATTTT. Combining the CDR3 with reference TRBV7-8 and TRBJ1-3 gives the whole variable domain GAGVSQSPRYKVAKRGQDVALRCDPISGHVSLFWYQQALGQGPEFLTYFQNEAQLDKSGLPSDRFFAERPEGSVSTLKIQRTQQEDSAVYLCASSYRSGNTIYFGEGSWLTVV.

The chain has TRBV6-1 and TRBJ2-7, with 9 bases that match TRBD2. The germline gives CDR1 MNHNS, CDR2 SASEGT. The length of the CDR3 is 14 residues. The trim removed 5 bases at V and 2 bases at J, leaving 4 bases unmatched. DNA for the CDR3: TGTGCCAGCAGTCGACTAGCGGAAGCCTACGAGCAGTACTTC. It codes for CASSRLAEAYEQYF.

The rearrangement joins TRBV5-4 to TRBJ2-1; 12 nucleotides agree with TRBD1. The CDR3 contains 14 residues. The germline CDR1 and CDR2 sequences are SGHNT and YYREEE (reference sequence). The ends lost 6 bases at V and 7 bases at J; junction bases unmatched: 5. The CDR3 spells CASIGTGGKNEQFF. CDR3 in DNA: TGTGCCAGCATCGGGACAGGGGGCAAGAATGAGCAGTTCTTC. Using reference TRBV5-4 and TRBJ2-1 for the parts outside the CDR3, the full variable domain is ETGVTQSPTHLIKTRGQQVTLRCSSQSGHNTVSWYQQALGQGPQFIFQYYREEENGRGNFPPRFSGLQFPNYSSELNVNALELDDSALYLCASIGTGGKNEQFFGPGTRLTVL.

This clone occurred a few times. This chain uses TRBV6-1 with TRBJ1-2, with D uncertain. CDR3 size: 13 residues. Per germline, CDR1 MNHNS and CDR2 SASEGT. V shed 2 bases and J shed 4 bases, with 8 bases lying between them. CDR3 sequence reads: CASSELASYGYTF. The CDR3 DNA reads TGTGCCAGCAGTGAACTAGCTAGCTATGGCTACACCTTC.

V gene TRBV6-4 combines with J gene TRBJ2-1; D not certain. CDR3 length: 15 amino acids. Trimming left V 6 bases short and J 5 bases short, with 17 bases between. Germline V lookup: CDR1 MRHNA, CDR2 SNTAGT. CDR3 bases: TGTGCCAGCAGCGTCACAGCCGGCCAGAACAATGAGCAGTTCTTC. This encodes CASSVTAGQNNEQFF.

J is TRBJ1-2 and V is TRBV18; D uncertain. Looked up from germline, CDR1 is KGHSH and CDR2 is LQKENI. CDR3 size: 12 residues. Trimming removed 2 bases at V and 4 bases at J, with 5 bases between. The CDR3 DNA sequence: TGTGCCAGCTCACCAGACATCTATGGCTACACCTTC. The encoded protein is CASSPDIYGYTF.

CDR3 residues: CASSAPTGVGYTF. The CDR3 coding sequence is TGTGCCAGCAGTGCCCCGACAGGGGTCGGCTACACCTTC. The rearrangement links TRBV6-5 to TRBJ1-2; 8 bases are shared with TRBD1. Per the germline V gene, CDR1 is MNHEY and CDR2 is SVGAGI. V lost 5 bases and J lost 8; bases outside the gene matches: 7. The CDR3 length is 13 residues.

The chain is built from TRBV7-9 and TRBJ2-1, with D tentatively TRBD1 (6 bases). The CDR3 extends over 14 amino acids. V lost 5 bases, J lost 5 bases, and 13 bases lay in between. Germline V lookup: CDR1 SEHNR, CDR2 FQNEAQ (reference sequence). The DNA of the CDR3 is TGTGCCAGCAGCGTCCTAGGGGACAACAATGAGCAGTTCTTC. Its protein is CASSVLGDNNEQFF.

The chain combines TRBV6-5 with TRBJ1-2; possible D gene TRBD1, 6 bases. The CDR3 runs to 12 residues. With 6 bases removed from V and 4 bases from J, the gap between germline ends came to 9 bases. From germline, CDR1 is MNHEY and CDR2 SVGAGI. Here the CDR3 DNA reads TGTGCCAGCAGACAGGGAACCTATGGCTACACCTTC. Translated: CASRQGTYGYTF.